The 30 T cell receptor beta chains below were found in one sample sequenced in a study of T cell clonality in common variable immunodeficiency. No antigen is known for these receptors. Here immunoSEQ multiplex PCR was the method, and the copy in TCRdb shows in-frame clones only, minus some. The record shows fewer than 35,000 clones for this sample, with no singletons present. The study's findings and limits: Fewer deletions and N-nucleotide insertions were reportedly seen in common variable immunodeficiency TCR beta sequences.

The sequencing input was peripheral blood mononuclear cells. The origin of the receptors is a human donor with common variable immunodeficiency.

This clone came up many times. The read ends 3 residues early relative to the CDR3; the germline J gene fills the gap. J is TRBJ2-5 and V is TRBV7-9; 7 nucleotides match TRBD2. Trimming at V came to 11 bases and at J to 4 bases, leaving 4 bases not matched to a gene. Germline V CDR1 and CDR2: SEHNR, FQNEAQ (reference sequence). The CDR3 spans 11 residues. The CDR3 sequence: CAGGGGETQYF. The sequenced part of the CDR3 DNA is TGTGCCGGTGGGGGGGGAGAGACC.

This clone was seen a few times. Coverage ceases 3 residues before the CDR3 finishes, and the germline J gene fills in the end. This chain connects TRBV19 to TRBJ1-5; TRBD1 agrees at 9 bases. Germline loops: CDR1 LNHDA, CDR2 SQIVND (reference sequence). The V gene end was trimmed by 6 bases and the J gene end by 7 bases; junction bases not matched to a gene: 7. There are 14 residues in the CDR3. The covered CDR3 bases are TGTGCCAGTAGGGTACAGGGGGCTAAACAGCCC. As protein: CASRVQGAKQP. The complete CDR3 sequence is CASRVQGAKQPQHF.

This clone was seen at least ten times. The sequenced part of the CDR3 DNA is TGTGCCAGCAGCCCCGGGACAGGGGGGAGGAACACC. Protein sequence: CASSPGTGGRNT. The whole CDR3 sequence reads CASSPGTGGRNTIYF. The V and J genes are TRBV2 and TRBJ1-3; 11 bases align to TRBD1. The read gets to within 3 residues of the CDR3 end, and the germline J gene fills in the rest. The CDR3 has 15 residues. The germline V gene has CDR1 SNHLY and CDR2 FYNNEI. Trimming cost V 6 bases and J 7 bases; bases outside gene matches: 8.

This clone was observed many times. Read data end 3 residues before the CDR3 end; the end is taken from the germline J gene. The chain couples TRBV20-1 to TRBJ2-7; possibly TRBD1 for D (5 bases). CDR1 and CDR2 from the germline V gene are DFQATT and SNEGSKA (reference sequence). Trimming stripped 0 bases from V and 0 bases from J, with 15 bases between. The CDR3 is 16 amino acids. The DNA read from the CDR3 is TGCAGTGCTAGAGATGGGGCGTGGCGTAGCTCCTACGAG. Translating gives CSARDGAWRSSYE. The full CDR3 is CSARDGAWRSSYEQYF.

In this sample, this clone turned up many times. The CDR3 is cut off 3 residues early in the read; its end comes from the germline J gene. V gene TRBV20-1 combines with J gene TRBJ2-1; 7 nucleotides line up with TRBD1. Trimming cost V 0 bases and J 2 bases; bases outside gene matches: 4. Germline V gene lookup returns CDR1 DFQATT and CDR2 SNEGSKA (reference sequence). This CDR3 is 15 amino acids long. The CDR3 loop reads CSARDPTGPYNEQFF. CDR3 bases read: TGCAGTGCTAGAGATCCGACAGGGCCCTACAATGAG.

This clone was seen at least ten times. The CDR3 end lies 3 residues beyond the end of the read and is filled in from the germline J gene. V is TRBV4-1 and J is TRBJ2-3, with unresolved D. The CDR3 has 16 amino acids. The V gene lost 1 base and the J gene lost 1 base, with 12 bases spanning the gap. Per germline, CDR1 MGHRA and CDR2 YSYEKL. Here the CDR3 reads CASSQAFLPCTDTQYF. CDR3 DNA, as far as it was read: TGCGCCAGCAGCCAAGCTTTCCTTCCTTGCACAGATACG.

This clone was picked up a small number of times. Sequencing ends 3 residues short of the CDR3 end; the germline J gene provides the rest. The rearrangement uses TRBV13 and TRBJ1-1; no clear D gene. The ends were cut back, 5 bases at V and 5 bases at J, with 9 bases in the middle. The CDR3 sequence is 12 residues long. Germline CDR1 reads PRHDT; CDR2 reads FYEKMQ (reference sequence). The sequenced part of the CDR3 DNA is TGTGCCAGCAGCGTTGTAGGGACTGAA. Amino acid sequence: CASSVVGTE. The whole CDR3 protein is CASSVVGTEAFF.

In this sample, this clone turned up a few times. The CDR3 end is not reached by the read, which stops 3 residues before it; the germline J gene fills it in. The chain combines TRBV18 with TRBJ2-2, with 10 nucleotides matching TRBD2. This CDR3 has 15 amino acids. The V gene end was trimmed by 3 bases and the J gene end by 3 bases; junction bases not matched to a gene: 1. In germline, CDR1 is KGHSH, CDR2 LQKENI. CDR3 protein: CASSPLAGDTGELFF. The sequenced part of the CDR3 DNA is TGTGCCAGCTCACCCCTAGCGGGGGACACCGGGGAG.

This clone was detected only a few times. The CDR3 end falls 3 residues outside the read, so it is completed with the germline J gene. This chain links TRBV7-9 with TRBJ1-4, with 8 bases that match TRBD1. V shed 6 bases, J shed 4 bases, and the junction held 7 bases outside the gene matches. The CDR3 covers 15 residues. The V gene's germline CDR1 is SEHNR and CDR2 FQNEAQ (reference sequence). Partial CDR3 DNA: TGTGCCAGCAGATCCCCAACAGGGGGTAATGAAAAA. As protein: CASRSPTGGNEK. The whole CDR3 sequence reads CASRSPTGGNEKLFF.

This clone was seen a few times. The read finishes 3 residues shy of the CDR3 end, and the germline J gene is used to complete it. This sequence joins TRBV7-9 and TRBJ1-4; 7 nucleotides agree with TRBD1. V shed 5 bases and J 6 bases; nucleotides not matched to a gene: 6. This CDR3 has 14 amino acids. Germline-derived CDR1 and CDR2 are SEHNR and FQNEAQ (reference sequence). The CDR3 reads CASSRGQTYEKLFF. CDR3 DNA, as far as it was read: TGTGCCAGCAGCCGGGGACAGACTTATGAAAAA.

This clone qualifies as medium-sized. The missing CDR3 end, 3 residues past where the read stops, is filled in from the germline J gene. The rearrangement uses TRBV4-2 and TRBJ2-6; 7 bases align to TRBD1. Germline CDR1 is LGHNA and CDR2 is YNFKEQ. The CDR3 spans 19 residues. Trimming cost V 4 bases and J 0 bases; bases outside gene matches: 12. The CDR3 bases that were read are TGTGCCAGCAGCCTATACAGGGGAACCCTGAGCTCTGGGGCCAACGTC. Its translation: CASSLYRGTLSSGANV. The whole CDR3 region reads CASSLYRGTLSSGANVLTF.

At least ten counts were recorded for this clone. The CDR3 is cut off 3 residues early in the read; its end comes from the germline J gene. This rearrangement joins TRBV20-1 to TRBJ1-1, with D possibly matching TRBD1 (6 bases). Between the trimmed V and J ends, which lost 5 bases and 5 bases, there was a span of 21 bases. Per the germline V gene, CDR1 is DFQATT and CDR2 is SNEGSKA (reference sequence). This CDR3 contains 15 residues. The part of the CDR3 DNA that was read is TGCAGTGCTCCCCTCGACCAGACAGGTAGGACTGAA. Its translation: CSAPLDQTGRTE. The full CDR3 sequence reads CSAPLDQTGRTEAFF.

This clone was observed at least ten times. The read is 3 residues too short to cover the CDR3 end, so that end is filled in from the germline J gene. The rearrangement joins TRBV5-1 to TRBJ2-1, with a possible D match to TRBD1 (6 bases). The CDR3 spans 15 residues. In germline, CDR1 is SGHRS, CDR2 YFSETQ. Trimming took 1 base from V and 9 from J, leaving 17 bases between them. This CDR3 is CASSLTQGKLGEQFF. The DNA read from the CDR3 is TGCGCCAGCAGCTTGACACAGGGTAAATTGGGTGAG.

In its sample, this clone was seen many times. CDR3 loop: CASSFPSGGAKNIQYF. Partial CDR3 DNA: TGTGCCAGCAGTTTCCCTAGCGGGGGAGCCAAAAACATT. This chain connects TRBV12-3 or TRBV12-4 to TRBJ2-4, with 10 bases aligning to TRBD2. The CDR3 end lies 3 residues beyond the end of the read and is filled in from the germline J gene. Trimming cost V 3 bases and J 0 bases; bases outside gene matches: 2. The CDR3 spans 16 residues.

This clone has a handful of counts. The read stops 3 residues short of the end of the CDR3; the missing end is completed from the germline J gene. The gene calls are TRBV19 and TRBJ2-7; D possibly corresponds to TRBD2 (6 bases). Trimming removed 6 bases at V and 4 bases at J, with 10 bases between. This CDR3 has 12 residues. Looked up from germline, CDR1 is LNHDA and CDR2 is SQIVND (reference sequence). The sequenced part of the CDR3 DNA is TGTGCCAGTAGCCCGGGACTGTACGAG. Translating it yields CASSPGLYE. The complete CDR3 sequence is CASSPGLYEQYF.

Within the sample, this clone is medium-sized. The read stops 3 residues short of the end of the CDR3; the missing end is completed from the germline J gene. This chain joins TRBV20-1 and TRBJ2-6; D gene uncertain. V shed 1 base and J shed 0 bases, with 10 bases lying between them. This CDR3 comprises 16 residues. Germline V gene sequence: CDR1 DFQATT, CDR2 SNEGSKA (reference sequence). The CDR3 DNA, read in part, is TGCAGTGCTAGAGCGGGTGGGTTCTCTGGGGCCAACGTC. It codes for CSARAGGFSGANV. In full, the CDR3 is CSARAGGFSGANVLTF.

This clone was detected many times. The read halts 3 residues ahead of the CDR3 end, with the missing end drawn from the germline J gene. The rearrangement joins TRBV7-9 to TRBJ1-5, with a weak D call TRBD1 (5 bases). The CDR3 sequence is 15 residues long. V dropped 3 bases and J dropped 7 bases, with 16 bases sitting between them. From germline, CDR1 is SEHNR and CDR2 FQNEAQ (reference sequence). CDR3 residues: CASSFFQGVWQPQHF. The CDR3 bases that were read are TGTGCCAGCAGCTTCTTTCAAGGGGTTTGGCAGCCC. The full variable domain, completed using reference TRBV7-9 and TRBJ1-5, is DTGVSQNPRHKITKRGQNVTFRCDPISEHNRLYWYRQTLGQGPEFLTYFQNEAQLEKSRLLSDRFSAERPKGSFSTLEIQRTEQGDSAMYLCASSFFQGVWQPQHFGDGTRLSIL.

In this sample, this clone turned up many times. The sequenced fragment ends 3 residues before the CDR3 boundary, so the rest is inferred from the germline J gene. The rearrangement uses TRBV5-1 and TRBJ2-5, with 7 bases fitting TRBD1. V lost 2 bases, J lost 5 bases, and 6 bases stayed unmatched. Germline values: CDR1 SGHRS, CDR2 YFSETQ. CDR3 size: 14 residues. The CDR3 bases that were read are TGCGCCAGCAGCTTTTACAGGGGCGGGGAGACC. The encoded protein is CASSFYRGGET. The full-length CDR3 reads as CASSFYRGGETQYF.

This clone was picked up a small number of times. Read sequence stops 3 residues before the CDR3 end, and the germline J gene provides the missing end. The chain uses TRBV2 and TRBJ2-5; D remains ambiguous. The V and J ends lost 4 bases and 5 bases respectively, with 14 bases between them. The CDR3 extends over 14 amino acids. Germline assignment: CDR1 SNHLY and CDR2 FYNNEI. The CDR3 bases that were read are TGTGCCAGCAGTGTGTCAGCGCGGCGGGAGACC. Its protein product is CASSVSARRET. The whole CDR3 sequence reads CASSVSARRETQYF.

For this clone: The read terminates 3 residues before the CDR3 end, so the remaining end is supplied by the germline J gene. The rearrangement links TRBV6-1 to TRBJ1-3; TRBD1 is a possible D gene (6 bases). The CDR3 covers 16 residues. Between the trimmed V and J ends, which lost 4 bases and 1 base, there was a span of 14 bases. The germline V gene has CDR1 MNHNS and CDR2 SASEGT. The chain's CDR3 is CASSAGQLGSGNTIYF. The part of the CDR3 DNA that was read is TGTGCCAGCAGTGCCGGACAGTTAGGTTCTGGAAACACC.

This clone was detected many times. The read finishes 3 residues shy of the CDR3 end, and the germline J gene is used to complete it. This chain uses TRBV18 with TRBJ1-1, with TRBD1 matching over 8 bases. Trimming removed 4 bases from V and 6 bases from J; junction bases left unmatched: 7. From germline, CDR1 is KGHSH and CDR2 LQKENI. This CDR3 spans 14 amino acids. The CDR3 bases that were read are TGTGCCAGCTCACTCCAGGGGGCAAGGGCTGAA. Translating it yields CASSLQGARAE. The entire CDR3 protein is CASSLQGARAEAFF.

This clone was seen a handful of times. The chain's CDR3 is CASSRHPGQNTEAFF. The CDR3 bases that were read are TGTGCCAGTAGTAGACACCCGGGACAGAACACTGAA. The rearrangement uses TRBV19 and TRBJ1-1; tentatively, D is TRBD1 (6 bases). The read ends 3 residues before the CDR3 terminus; that terminus is restored from the germline J gene. Germline V gives CDR1 LNHDA, CDR2 SQIVND (reference sequence). The V end was cut by 4 bases, the J end by 1 base, with 13 bases between. There are 15 residues in the CDR3. Full variable domain (outside the CDR3, taken from reference TRBV19 and TRBJ1-1): DGGITQSPKYLFRKEGQNVTLSCEQNLNHDAMYWYRQDPGQGLRLIYYSQIVNDFQKGDIAEGYSVSREKKESFPLTVTSAQKNPTAFYLCASSRHPGQNTEAFFGQGTRLTVV.

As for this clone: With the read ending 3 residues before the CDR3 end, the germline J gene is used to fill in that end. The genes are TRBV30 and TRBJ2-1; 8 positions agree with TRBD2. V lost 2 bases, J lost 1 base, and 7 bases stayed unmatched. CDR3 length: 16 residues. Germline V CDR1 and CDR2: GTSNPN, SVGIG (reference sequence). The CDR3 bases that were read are TGTGCCTGGAGTCTAAAGCGGGGGCTTTCCTACAATGAG. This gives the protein CAWSLKRGLSYNE. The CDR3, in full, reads CAWSLKRGLSYNEQFF.

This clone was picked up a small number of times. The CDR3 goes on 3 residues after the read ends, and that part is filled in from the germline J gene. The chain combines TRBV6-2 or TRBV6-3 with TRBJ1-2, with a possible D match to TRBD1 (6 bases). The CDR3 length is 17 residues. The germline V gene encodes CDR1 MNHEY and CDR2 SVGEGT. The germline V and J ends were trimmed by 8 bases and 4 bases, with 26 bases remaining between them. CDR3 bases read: TGTGCCAGCGGACGCAGGGGCACCCTAGACTGGGGCTATGGC. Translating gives CASGRRGTLDWGYG. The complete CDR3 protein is CASGRRGTLDWGYGYTF.

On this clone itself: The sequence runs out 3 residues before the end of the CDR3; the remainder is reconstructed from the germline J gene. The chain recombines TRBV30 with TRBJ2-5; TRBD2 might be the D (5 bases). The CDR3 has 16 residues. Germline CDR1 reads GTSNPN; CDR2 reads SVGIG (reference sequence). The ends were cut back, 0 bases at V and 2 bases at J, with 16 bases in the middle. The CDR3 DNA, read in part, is TGTGCCTGGAGTGTACTAGGGCCCAGCGGACAAGAGACC. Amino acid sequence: CAWSVLGPSGQET. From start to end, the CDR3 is CAWSVLGPSGQETQYF.

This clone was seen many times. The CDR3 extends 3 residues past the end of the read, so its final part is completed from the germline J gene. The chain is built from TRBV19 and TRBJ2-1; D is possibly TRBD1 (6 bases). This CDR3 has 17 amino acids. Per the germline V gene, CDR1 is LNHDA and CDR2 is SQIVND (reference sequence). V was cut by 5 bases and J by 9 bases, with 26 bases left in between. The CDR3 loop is CASSSPTVSREGGEQFF. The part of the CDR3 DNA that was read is TGTGCCAGTAGTTCTCCTACGGTCAGTCGAGAAGGGGGTGAG.

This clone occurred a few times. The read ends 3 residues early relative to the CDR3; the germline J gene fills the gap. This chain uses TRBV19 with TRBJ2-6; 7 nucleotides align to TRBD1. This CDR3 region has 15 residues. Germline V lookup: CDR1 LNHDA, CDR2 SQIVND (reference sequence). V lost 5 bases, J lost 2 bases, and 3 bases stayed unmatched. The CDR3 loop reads CASSPDRAGANVLTF. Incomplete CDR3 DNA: TGTGCCAGTAGTCCTGACAGGGCTGGGGCCAACGTC.

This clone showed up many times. The CDR3 sequence is CASSFPNREAVGYTF. The CDR3 DNA, read in part, is TGTGCCAGCAGCTTCCCCAACAGGGAGGCAGTTGGC. The rearrangement links TRBV5-5 to TRBJ1-2, with D possibly being TRBD1 (6 bases). The CDR3 extends 3 residues past the end of the read, so its final part is completed from the germline J gene. This CDR3 contains 15 residues. The ends were cut back, 2 bases at V and 7 bases at J, with 18 bases in the middle. Germline V gives CDR1 SGHKS, CDR2 YYEKEE (reference sequence).

The sequenced CDR3 bases are TGTGCCAGCTCACCAAATTCCGGACAGGGGGCCCTCCGA. It translates to CASSPNSGQGALR. The complete CDR3 sequence is CASSPNSGQGALRAFF. V usage is TRBV18 and J usage is TRBJ1-1; 11 bases match TRBD1. The read comes to an end 3 residues before the CDR3 does, leaving the germline J gene to fill in the end. The CDR3 loop spans 16 amino acids. The germline V gene has CDR1 KGHSH and CDR2 LQKENI.

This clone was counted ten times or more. CDR3 DNA, as far as it was read: TGTGCCAGTAGTATCGGGGGATTAGCCAAAAACATT. Translation: CASSIGGLAKNI. The entire CDR3 sequence reads CASSIGGLAKNIQYF. This chain joins TRBV19 and TRBJ2-4; D is possibly TRBD2 (6 bases). The read ends 3 residues before the CDR3 terminus; that terminus is restored from the germline J gene. Trimming stripped 3 bases from V and 0 bases from J, with 9 bases between. The CDR3 spans 15 residues. Per germline, CDR1 LNHDA and CDR2 SQIVND (reference sequence).